This is a list of T cell receptor beta chains from one sample in a study of T cell responses to AZD1222 COVID-19 vaccine. Only in-frame clones appear in the TCRdb table, and some are missing; sequencing was by immunoSEQ multiplex PCR. This sample has 150,000 to 160,000 clones, with more than 85% found just once. The specimen comprised peripheral blood, sampled 28 days after the second AZD1222 dose. Source of these receptors: an adult who received the AZD1222 COVID-19 vaccine. Both conserved end residues are part of each CDR3. A D gene is named only where the DNA matches it firmly. Only some rows state a clone size, as once, few, many or a class for expanded clones.

CDR3aa: CAWRGAGGYTIYF
CDR3nt: TGTGCCTGGAGAGGGGCAGGGGGGTACACCATATATTTT
abundance: .
d_gene: TRBD1
j_gene: TRBJ1-3
v_gene: TRBV30

CDR3aa: CASSGRNTEAFF
CDR3nt: TGTGCCAGCAGCGGCAGGAACACTGAAGCTTTCTTT
abundance: .
d_gene: .
j_gene: TRBJ1-1
v_gene: TRBV7-6

CDR3aa: CASSLADGRSGNTIYF
CDR3nt: TGTGCCAGCAGCTTAGCGGACGGGCGCTCTGGAAACACCATATATTTT
abundance: .
d_gene: .
j_gene: TRBJ1-3
v_gene: TRBV7-8

CDR3aa: CASSLTRSIINEKLFF
CDR3nt: TGTGCCAGCAGCTTGACTCGATCGATCATTAATGAAAAACTGTTTTTT
abundance: .
d_gene: .
j_gene: TRBJ1-4
v_gene: TRBV5-5

CDR3aa: CAWRAGTASGNTIYF
CDR3nt: TGTGCCTGGAGAGCTGGGACAGCCTCTGGAAACACCATATATTTT
abundance: .
d_gene: TRBD1
j_gene: TRBJ1-3
v_gene: TRBV30

CDR3aa: CASTGQGYHEQYF
CDR3nt: TGCGCCAGTACTGGACAGGGCTACCACGAGCAGTACTTC
abundance: once
d_gene: TRBD1
j_gene: TRBJ2-7
v_gene: TRBV5-1

CDR3aa: CASSYAGVTQYF
CDR3nt: TGTGCCAGCAGTTACGCAGGGGTTACGCAGTATTTT
abundance: .
d_gene: .
j_gene: TRBJ2-3
v_gene: TRBV6-2/TRBV6-3

CDR3aa: CASSSADRSTYGYTF
CDR3nt: TGTGCCAGCAGTTCGGCGGACAGGAGTACGTATGGCTACACCTTC
abundance: .
d_gene: TRBD1
j_gene: TRBJ1-2
v_gene: TRBV6-6

CDR3aa: CASSYYDLAGVTYEQYF
CDR3nt: TGTGCCAGCAGTTACTACGACCTAGCGGGAGTAACCTACGAGCAGTACTTC
abundance: .
d_gene: TRBD2
j_gene: TRBJ2-7
v_gene: TRBV6-2/TRBV6-3

CDR3aa: CASRGHVYEKLFF
CDR3nt: TGTGCCAGCAGGGGGCATGTGTATGAAAAACTGTTTTTT
abundance: .
d_gene: .
j_gene: TRBJ1-4
v_gene: TRBV25-1

CDR3aa: CASSIYRGTGNTIYF
CDR3nt: TGTGCCAGCAGCATTTACAGGGGTACTGGAAACACCATATATTTT
abundance: .
d_gene: TRBD1
j_gene: TRBJ1-3
v_gene: TRBV7-9

CDR3aa: CASRQTGANYGYTF
CDR3nt: TGTGCCAGTAGACAGACAGGCGCTAACTATGGCTACACCTTC
abundance: .
d_gene: .
j_gene: TRBJ1-2
v_gene: TRBV19

CDR3aa: CASSSGQGAQPQHF
CDR3nt: TGTGCCAGCAGTTCAGGACAGGGGGCGCAGCCCCAGCATTTT
abundance: .
d_gene: TRBD1
j_gene: TRBJ1-5
v_gene: TRBV6-6

CDR3aa: CASIMAGAGYEQYF
CDR3nt: TGTGCCAGCATCATGGCGGGGGCTGGGTACGAGCAGTACTTC
abundance: .
d_gene: .
j_gene: TRBJ2-7
v_gene: TRBV28

CDR3aa: CASIGQAAAPLHF
CDR3nt: TGTGCCAGCATAGGACAGGCCGCGGCACCCCTCCACTTT
abundance: .
d_gene: TRBD1
j_gene: TRBJ1-6
v_gene: TRBV6-4

CDR3aa: CASSSRAGVGDYGYTF
CDR3nt: TGTGCCAGCAGCTCGAGGGCAGGGGTCGGGGACTATGGCTACACCTTC
abundance: .
d_gene: .
j_gene: TRBJ1-2
v_gene: TRBV5-8

CDR3aa: CASSPDGPYQETQYF
CDR3nt: TGCGCCAGCAGCCCAGACGGCCCGTACCAAGAGACCCAGTACTTC
abundance: .
d_gene: .
j_gene: TRBJ2-5
v_gene: TRBV5-1

CDR3aa: CASSTGFDTQYF
CDR3nt: TGTGCCAGCAGTACAGGGTTCGATACGCAGTATTTT
abundance: .
d_gene: .
j_gene: TRBJ2-3
v_gene: TRBV6-2/TRBV6-3

CDR3aa: CASSLTARTPLHF
CDR3nt: TGTGCCAGCAGTTTAACGGCCAGGACACCCCTCCACTTT
abundance: .
d_gene: .
j_gene: TRBJ1-6
v_gene: TRBV27

CDR3aa: CATRADSTIEAFF
CDR3nt: TGTGCCACCAGAGCGGACAGTACAATTGAAGCTTTCTTT
abundance: .
d_gene: .
j_gene: TRBJ1-1
v_gene: TRBV15

CDR3aa: CASTSWGRTGREAFF
CDR3nt: TGTGCCAGCACCAGCTGGGGGAGGACAGGGCGTGAAGCTTTCTTT
abundance: .
d_gene: TRBD1
j_gene: TRBJ1-1
v_gene: TRBV3-1/TRBV3-2

CDR3aa: CASTNPLGNTEAFF
CDR3nt: TGTGCCAGCACCAATCCCTTGGGGAACACTGAAGCTTTCTTT
abundance: .
d_gene: .
j_gene: TRBJ1-1
v_gene: TRBV28

CDR3aa: CASSQDSVWALGLAGLVQFF
CDR3nt: TGTGCCAGCAGCCAAGATTCGGTGTGGGCCTTGGGGCTAGCGGGACTGGTGCAGTTCTTC
abundance: .
d_gene: TRBD2
j_gene: TRBJ2-1
v_gene: TRBV14

CDR3aa: CASSRGQAADTQYF
CDR3nt: TGCGCCAGCAGCCGGGGACAGGCCGCAGATACGCAGTATTTT
abundance: .
d_gene: TRBD1
j_gene: TRBJ2-3
v_gene: TRBV5-1

CDR3aa: CASSFYAGTNEKLFF
CDR3nt: TGTGCCAGCAGCTTCTACGCCGGCACTAATGAAAAACTGTTTTTT
abundance: .
d_gene: .
j_gene: TRBJ1-4
v_gene: TRBV11-2

CDR3aa: CAWGFHGPEETQYF
CDR3nt: TGTGCCTGGGGCTTTCATGGGCCCGAAGAGACCCAGTACTTC
abundance: .
d_gene: .
j_gene: TRBJ2-5
v_gene: TRBV30

CDR3aa: CASSRLLAVAKNIQYF
CDR3nt: TGTGCCAGCAGTCGCCTCCTAGCGGTAGCCAAAAACATTCAGTACTTC
abundance: .
d_gene: TRBD2
j_gene: TRBJ2-4
v_gene: TRBV28

CDR3aa: CASSLIPGGSETQYF
CDR3nt: TGTGCCAGCAGCCTCATCCCTGGGGGATCGGAGACCCAGTACTTC
abundance: .
d_gene: .
j_gene: TRBJ2-5
v_gene: TRBV11-2

CDR3aa: CASSPFPRDAQDF
CDR3nt: TGCGCCAGCAGCCCCTTCCCTCGTGACGCCCAGGATTTT
abundance: .
d_gene: .
j_gene: TRBJ1-3
v_gene: TRBV4-1

CDR3aa: CASSLVGATNEKLFF
CDR3nt: TGTGCCAGCAGTTTAGTGGGGGCAACTAATGAAAAACTGTTTTTT
abundance: .
d_gene: .
j_gene: TRBJ1-4
v_gene: TRBV28

CDR3aa: CASSRDRVYEQYF
CDR3nt: TGTGCCAGCAGCCGGGACAGGGTCTACGAGCAGTACTTC
abundance: .
d_gene: TRBD1
j_gene: TRBJ2-7
v_gene: TRBV5-4

CDR3aa: CASSLQGRVHEQFF
CDR3nt: TGCGCCAGCAGCTTGCAAGGCAGGGTCCATGAGCAGTTCTTC
abundance: .
d_gene: .
j_gene: TRBJ2-1
v_gene: TRBV5-1

CDR3aa: CASSLTSGAGTQYF
CDR3nt: TGTGCCAGCAGCCTTACTTCGGGGGCGGGTACGCAGTATTTT
abundance: .
d_gene: .
j_gene: TRBJ2-3
v_gene: TRBV11-2

CDR3aa: CASRPGDRGVRKPNF
CDR3nt: TGTGCCAGCAGACCCGGGGACAGGGGGGTGCGTAAGCCGAACTTC
abundance: .
d_gene: TRBD1
j_gene: TRBJ2-7
v_gene: TRBV27

CDR3aa: CASSLADRYSGNTIYF
CDR3nt: TGTGCCAGCAGCTTAGCCGACAGGTACTCTGGAAACACCATATATTTT
abundance: .
d_gene: .
j_gene: TRBJ1-3
v_gene: TRBV7-6

CDR3aa: CASSPLELMNTEAFF
CDR3nt: TGCGCCAGCAGCCCCCTAGAGCTTATGAACACTGAAGCTTTCTTT
abundance: .
d_gene: .
j_gene: TRBJ1-1
v_gene: TRBV4-1

CDR3aa: CASSLVGTGRNTEAFF
CDR3nt: TGCGCCAGCAGCTTGGTGGGGACAGGGAGGAACACTGAAGCTTTCTTT
abundance: .
d_gene: TRBD1
j_gene: TRBJ1-1
v_gene: TRBV5-1

CDR3aa: CASRATSGITYEQYF
CDR3nt: TGTGCCAGCAGAGCCACTAGCGGGATTACCTACGAGCAGTACTTC
abundance: .
d_gene: TRBD2
j_gene: TRBJ2-7
v_gene: TRBV6-6

CDR3aa: CASGRRYNQPQHF
CDR3nt: TGTGCCAGCGGAAGAAGATACAATCAGCCCCAGCATTTT
abundance: .
d_gene: .
j_gene: TRBJ1-5
v_gene: TRBV28

CDR3aa: CASSREGTSGRGSYNEQFF
CDR3nt: TGTGCCAGTAGTCGAGAAGGGACTAGCGGGAGGGGTTCCTACAATGAGCAGTTCTTC
abundance: .
d_gene: TRBD2
j_gene: TRBJ2-1
v_gene: TRBV19

CDR3aa: CASSYSSDKQYF
CDR3nt: TGTGCCAGCAGTTACTCATCCGACAAGCAGTACTTC
abundance: .
d_gene: .
j_gene: TRBJ2-7
v_gene: TRBV6-5

CDR3aa: CASSRFQGGSYNSPLHF
CDR3nt: TGTGCCAGCAGCCGCTTCCAGGGAGGGTCCTATAATTCACCCCTCCACTTT
abundance: .
d_gene: .
j_gene: TRBJ1-6
v_gene: TRBV3-1/TRBV3-2

CDR3aa: CASSRDGLNQPQHF
CDR3nt: TGTGCCAGCAGCCGGGACGGACTGAATCAGCCCCAGCATTTT
abundance: .
d_gene: .
j_gene: TRBJ1-5
v_gene: TRBV7-2

CDR3aa: CASSLGQGGTEAFF
CDR3nt: TGTGCCAGCAGCCTCGGACAGGGAGGCACTGAAGCTTTCTTT
abundance: .
d_gene: TRBD1
j_gene: TRBJ1-1
v_gene: TRBV13

CDR3aa: CASSPKEDISSYEQYF
CDR3nt: TGCGCCAGCAGCCCAAAGGAGGACATCAGCTCCTACGAGCAGTACTTC
abundance: .
d_gene: .
j_gene: TRBJ2-7
v_gene: TRBV5-1

CDR3aa: CASSLRDPAAYEQYF
CDR3nt: TGTGCCAGCAGCTTACGGGACCCCGCCGCCTACGAGCAGTACTTC
abundance: once
d_gene: .
j_gene: TRBJ2-7
v_gene: TRBV11-2

CDR3aa: CASRQGTRVLSYEKLFF
CDR3nt: TGTGCCAGCAGACAAGGGACAAGGGTCTTATCGTATGAAAAACTGTTTTTT
abundance: .
d_gene: .
j_gene: TRBJ1-4
v_gene: TRBV5-8

CDR3aa: CASSPMGTNTGELFF
CDR3nt: TGTGCCAGCTCACCAATGGGGACGAACACCGGGGAGCTGTTTTTT
abundance: .
d_gene: .
j_gene: TRBJ2-2
v_gene: TRBV18

CDR3aa: CASSPLADTDTQYF
CDR3nt: TGTGCCAGCTCACCGCTAGCGGACACAGATACGCAGTATTTT
abundance: .
d_gene: TRBD2
j_gene: TRBJ2-3
v_gene: TRBV18